This TCR beta chain is drawn from a study of OX40 agonist ivuxolimab in advanced cancers. Looking at the study overall: The costimulatory receptor OX40 (CD134) was targeted by ivuxolimab, a fully human IgG2 agonistic monoclonal antibody. The monotherapy dose-escalation portion (N = 52 patients) of the phase I ivuxolimab trial is reported in the paper. Among the 52 dose-escalation patients, around 20 had hepatocellular carcinoma, roughly 15 melanoma, 9 renal cell carcinoma and 9 head and neck cancer. The dose-escalation cohort was almost 85% male with a mean age of 60 years, ranging from roughly 23 to 90. The purpose of peripheral TCRbeta sequencing was to test whether ivuxolimab changed TCR sequence diversity and led to clonal T-cell expansion. Patients were allowed to have had prior anti-PD-1, anti-PD-L1 or anti-CTLA-4 therapy, and about 40% of the dose-escalation patients had been treated with checkpoint inhibitors. Partial responses occurred in three dose-escalation patients, of whom one had hepatocellular carcinoma and two had cutaneous melanoma. Intravenous ivuxolimab was administered to patients every 2 weeks at six dose levels: 0.01, 0.1, 0.3, 1.5, 3 and 10 mg/kg. Study-wide findings and limitations: At doses from 0.1 to 3.0 mg/kg, clonal expansion was seen in both CD4+ and CD8+ blood T cells between baseline and week 6. Partial responders in the 0.1-3.0 mg/kg groups had among the lowest normalized peripheral clonal expansion, especially among CD8+ T cells. Which antigens the clonally expanded peripheral T cells were specific for was not determined. Low levels of normalized T-cell clonal expansion were also seen in some patients who did not respond. On average, CD8+ T cells showed more expanded clones than CD4+ T cells after ivuxolimab.

Patients with autoimmune disease history or receiving systemic immunosuppression were excluded from the trial. Peripheral blood for TCR sequencing was drawn from every dose cohort at baseline, at cycle 4 day 1 and at cycle 7 day 1. The samples were taken from a phase I, first-in-human, multicenter, open-label dose-escalation trial of ivuxolimab. Adults with locally advanced or metastatic melanoma, renal cell carcinoma, hepatocellular carcinoma or head and neck squamous cell carcinoma were enrolled in the trial. Before TCR sequencing, CD4+ T cells and CD8+ T cells from peripheral blood were sorted into separate populations. For sequencing of the TCRbeta CDR3 region, genomic DNA was extracted from the sorted cells. TCRbeta CDR3 regions were sequenced using the immunoSEQ Assay. Sourced from immuneACCESS, this table was stored by TCRdb with only in-frame sequences that have V and J called. A share of the clones is absent; for the studies checked, an unresolved V gene accounts for under half, and the remainder has no known explanation. The sample table holds fewer than 85,000 clones, of which roughly 86% were seen once. The ten largest account for 4% to 6% of the sample.

The germline V gene provides CDR1 SNHLY and CDR2 FYNNEI. Including cysteine and phenylalanine, the CDR3 has 13 amino acids. Only CDR3 DNA remains: 39 bases, in frame from the first base. V sheds 5 bases and J sheds 5 bases, leaving 10 bases between their ends. This clone has only a few counts. What antigen it recognizes has not been identified. Per-base qualities were not stored, and no clone one base away is much larger. This TCR came from an adult with an advanced solid tumor such as melanoma, head and neck, liver or kidney cancer. This specimen consisted of CD4+ or CD8+ T cells sorted from blood, obtained in a trial of the OX40 agonist ivuxolimab. The sequence links TRBV2 to TRBJ2-4; D gene: possibly TRBD1, on 6 matching bases. The DNA reads TGTGCCAGCAGTCTTGGACAGCAAAACATTCAGTACTTC. This gives the protein CASSLGQQNIQYF.